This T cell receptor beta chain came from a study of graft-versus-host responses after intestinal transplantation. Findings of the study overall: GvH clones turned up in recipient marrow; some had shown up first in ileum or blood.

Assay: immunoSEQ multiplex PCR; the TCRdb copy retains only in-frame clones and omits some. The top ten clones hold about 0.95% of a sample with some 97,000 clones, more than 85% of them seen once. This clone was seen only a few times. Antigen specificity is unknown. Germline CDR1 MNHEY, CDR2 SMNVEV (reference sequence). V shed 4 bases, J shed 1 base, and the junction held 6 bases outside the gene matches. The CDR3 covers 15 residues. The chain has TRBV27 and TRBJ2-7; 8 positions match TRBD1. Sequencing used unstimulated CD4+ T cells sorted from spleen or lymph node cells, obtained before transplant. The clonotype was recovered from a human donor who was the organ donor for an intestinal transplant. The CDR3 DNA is TGTGCCAGCAGTTCACGACAGGGGACTTCCTACGAGCAGTACTTC. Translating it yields CASSSRQGTSYEQYF.